This T cell receptor beta chain was captured in a study of metastatic and nonmetastatic thyroid tumors. This clone came up many times. The germline V gene has CDR1 SGHRS and CDR2 YFSETQ. There are 11 residues in the CDR3. The ends were cut back, 2 bases at V and 5 bases at J, with 3 bases in the middle. Every patient underwent thyroid surgery untreated. TCRdb re-analyzed the PCR reads through MiXCR. The sample gives about 13,000 clones, around 23% of which show up once; 3% to 4.5% is in the top ten. This TCR was sampled from a female donor with papillary thyroid cancer or a benign thyroid nodule (not recorded which). Some clones in this sample may be carry-over from other donors' samples. J is TRBJ2-3 and V is TRBV5-1; D remains ambiguous. Sample: blood. The DNA of the CDR3 is TGCGCCAGCAGCTTTGGAGATACGCAGTATTTT. This gives the protein CASSFGDTQYF.